This TCR beta chain comes out of a study of T cell clonality in common variable immunodeficiency. CDR1 is SGHKS, CDR2 YYEKEE, per germline (reference sequence). The CDR3 consists of 13 residues. V lost 0 bases, J lost 5 bases, and 8 bases lay in between. Generated by immunoSEQ multiplex PCR, the TCRdb table keeps only in-frame clones and is missing some. This repertoire lists roughly 50,000 clones without singletons; about 3.4% sits in the top ten. In its sample, this clone was seen many times. The CDR3 end falls 3 residues outside the read, so it is completed with the germline J gene. Sequenced material: peripheral blood mononuclear cells. The origin of this receptor is a person aged 18-69 years in good health. The chain recombines TRBV5-5 with TRBJ1-2, with no clear D. CDR3 DNA (partial): TGTGCCAGCAGCTTGGCCTCGGGTTATGGC. It codes for CASSLASGYG. The whole CDR3 protein reads CASSLASGYGYTF.